Given below is one T cell receptor (beta chain) in context. Its specificity is not known. These data come from a study of blood T cells in healthy people across ages. The V end lost 6 bases, the J end lost 2 bases, and 14 bases lay between the germline ends. Germline CDR1 MNHEY, CDR2 SVGEGT. CDR3 size: 14 residues. Whole-study results and caveats: Unsorted PBMCs ruled out conclusive naive versus antigen-experienced comparison.

Through a sample-barcoded 5' primer and a J-beta primer mix, a second PCR was run for roughly 6 to 11 cycles. A single record per CDR3 protein comes from TCRdb applying MiXCR to the 5' RACE reads. The sample lists over 1,500,000 distinct CDR3 sequences, just under 50% seen once, with around 2.1% in the top ten. The chain carries TRBV6-2 or TRBV6-3 and TRBJ2-7, with D perhaps matching TRBD1 (6 bases). This clonotype was obtained from a woman aged 40-49 years in good health. Sequencing input: blood. CDR3 nucleotide sequence: TGTGCCAGCAGCCAACCAGGGGACCCCTACGAGCAGTACTTC. This sequence encodes CASSQPGDPYEQYF.